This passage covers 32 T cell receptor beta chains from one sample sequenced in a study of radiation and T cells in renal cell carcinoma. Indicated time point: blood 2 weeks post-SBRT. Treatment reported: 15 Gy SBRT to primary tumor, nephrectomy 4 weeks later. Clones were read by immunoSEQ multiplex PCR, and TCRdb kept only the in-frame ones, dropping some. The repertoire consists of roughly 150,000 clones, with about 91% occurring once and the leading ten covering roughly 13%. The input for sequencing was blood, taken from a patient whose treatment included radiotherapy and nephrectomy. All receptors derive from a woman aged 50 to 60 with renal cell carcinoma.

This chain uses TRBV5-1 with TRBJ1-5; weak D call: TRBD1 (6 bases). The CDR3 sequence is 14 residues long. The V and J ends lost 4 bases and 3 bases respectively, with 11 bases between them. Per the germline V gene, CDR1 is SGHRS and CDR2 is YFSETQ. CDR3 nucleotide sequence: TGCGCCAGCAGCGCGGACAGCTCCAATCAGCCCCAGCATTTT. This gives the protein CASSADSSNQPQHF.

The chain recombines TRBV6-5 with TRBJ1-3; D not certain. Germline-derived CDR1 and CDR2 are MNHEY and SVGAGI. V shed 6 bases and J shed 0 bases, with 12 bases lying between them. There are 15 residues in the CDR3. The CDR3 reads CASSQEPSSGNTIYF. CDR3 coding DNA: TGTGCCAGCAGCCAAGAGCCTTCCTCTGGAAACACCATATATTTT.

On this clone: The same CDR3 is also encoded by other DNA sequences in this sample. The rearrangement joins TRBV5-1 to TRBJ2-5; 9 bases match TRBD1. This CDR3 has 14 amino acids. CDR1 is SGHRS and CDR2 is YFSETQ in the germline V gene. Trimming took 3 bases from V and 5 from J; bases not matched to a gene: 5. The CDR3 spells CASSYGQGRETQYF. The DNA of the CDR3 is TGCGCCAGCAGCTACGGACAGGGGAGGGAGACCCAGTACTTC. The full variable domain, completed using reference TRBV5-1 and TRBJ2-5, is KAGVTQTPRYLIKTRGQQVTLSCSPISGHRSVSWYQQTPGQGLQFLFEYFSETQRNKGNFPGRFSGRQFSNSRSEMNVSTLELGDSALYLCASSYGQGRETQYFGPGTRLLVL.

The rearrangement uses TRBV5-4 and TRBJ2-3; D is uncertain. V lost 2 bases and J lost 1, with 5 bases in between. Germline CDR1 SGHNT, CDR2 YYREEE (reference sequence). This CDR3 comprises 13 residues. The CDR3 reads CASSFMGTDTQYF. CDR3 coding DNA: TGTGCCAGCAGCTTCATGGGCACAGATACGCAGTATTTT.

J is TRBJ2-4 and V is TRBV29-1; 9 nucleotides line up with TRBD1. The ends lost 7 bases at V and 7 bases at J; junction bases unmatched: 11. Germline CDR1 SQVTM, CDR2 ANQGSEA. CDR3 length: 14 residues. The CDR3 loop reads CSASQGAIPNIQYF. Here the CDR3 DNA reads TGCAGCGCTTCACAGGGGGCGATTCCGAACATTCAGTACTTC.

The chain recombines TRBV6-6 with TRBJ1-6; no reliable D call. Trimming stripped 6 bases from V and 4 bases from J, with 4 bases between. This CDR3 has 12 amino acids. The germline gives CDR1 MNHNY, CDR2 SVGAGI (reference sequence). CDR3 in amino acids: CASRDYNSPLHF. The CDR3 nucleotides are TGTGCCAGCAGGGATTATAATTCACCCCTCCACTTT.

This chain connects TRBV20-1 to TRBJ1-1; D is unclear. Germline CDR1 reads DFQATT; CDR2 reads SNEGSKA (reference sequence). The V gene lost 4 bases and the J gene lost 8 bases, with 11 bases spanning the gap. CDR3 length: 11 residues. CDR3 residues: CSAMHDGEAFF. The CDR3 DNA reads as TGCAGTGCTATGCACGACGGGGAAGCTTTCTTT.

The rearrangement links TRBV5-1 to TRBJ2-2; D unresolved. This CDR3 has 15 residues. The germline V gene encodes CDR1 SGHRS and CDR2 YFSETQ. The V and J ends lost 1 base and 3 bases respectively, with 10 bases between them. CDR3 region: CASSLRDSDTGELFF. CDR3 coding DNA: TGCGCCAGCAGCTTGCGAGATAGTGACACCGGGGAGCTGTTTTTT. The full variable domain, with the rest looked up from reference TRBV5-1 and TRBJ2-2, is KAGVTQTPRYLIKTRGQQVTLSCSPISGHRSVSWYQQTPGQGLQFLFEYFSETQRNKGNFPGRFSGRQFSNSRSEMNVSTLELGDSALYLCASSLRDSDTGELFFGEGSRLTVL.

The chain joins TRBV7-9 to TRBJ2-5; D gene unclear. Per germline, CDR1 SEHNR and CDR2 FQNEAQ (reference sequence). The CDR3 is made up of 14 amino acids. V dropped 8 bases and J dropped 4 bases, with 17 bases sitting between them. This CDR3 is CASCPTGRRETQYF. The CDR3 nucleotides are TGTGCCAGCTGCCCTACGGGCCGGCGAGAGACCCAGTACTTC.

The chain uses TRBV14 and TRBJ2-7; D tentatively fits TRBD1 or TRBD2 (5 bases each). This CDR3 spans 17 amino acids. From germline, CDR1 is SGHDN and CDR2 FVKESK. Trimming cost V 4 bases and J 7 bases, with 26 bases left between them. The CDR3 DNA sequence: TGTGCCAGCAGCCCAGCTTTTTGGGACCGAGGGGTCGGGGAGCAGTACTTC. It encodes CASSPAFWDRGVGEQYF. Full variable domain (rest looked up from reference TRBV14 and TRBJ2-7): EAGVTQFPSHSVIEKGQTVTLRCDPISGHDNLYWYRRVMGKEIKFLLHFVKESKQDESGMPNNRFLAERTGGTYSTLKVQPAELEDSGVYFCASSPAFWDRGVGEQYFGPGTRLTVT.

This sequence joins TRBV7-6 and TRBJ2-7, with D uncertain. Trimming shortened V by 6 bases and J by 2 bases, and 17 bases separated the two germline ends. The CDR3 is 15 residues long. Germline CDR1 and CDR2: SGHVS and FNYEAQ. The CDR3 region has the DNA TGTGCCAGCAGTAAGGAGCCGGGCCCTACCTACGAGCAGTACTTC. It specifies CASSKEPGPTYEQYF.

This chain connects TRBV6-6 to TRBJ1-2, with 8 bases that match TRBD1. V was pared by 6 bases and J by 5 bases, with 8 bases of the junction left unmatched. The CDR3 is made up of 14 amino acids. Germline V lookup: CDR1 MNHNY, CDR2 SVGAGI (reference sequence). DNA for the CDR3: TGTGCCAGCAGGGGGGACAGGAGCCTATATGGCTACACCTTC. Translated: CASRGDRSLYGYTF.

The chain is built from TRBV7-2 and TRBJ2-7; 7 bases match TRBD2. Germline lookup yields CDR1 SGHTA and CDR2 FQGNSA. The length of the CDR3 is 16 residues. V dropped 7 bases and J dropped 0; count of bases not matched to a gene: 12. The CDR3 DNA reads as TGTGCCAGCACCGAGCCGGGACGGACTAGCTCCTACGAGCAGTACTTC. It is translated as CASTEPGRTSSYEQYF.

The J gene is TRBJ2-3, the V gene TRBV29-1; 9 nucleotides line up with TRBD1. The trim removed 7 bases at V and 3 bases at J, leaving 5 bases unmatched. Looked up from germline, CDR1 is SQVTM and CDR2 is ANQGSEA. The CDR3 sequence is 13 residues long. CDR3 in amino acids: CSAGQGRTDTQYF. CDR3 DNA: TGCAGCGCCGGACAGGGGAGGACAGATACGCAGTATTTT.

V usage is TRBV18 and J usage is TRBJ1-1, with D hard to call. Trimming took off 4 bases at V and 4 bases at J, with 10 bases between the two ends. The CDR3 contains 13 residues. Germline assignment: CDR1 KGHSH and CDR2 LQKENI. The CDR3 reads CASSQSGSTEAFF. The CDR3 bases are TGTGCCAGCTCACAATCTGGGAGCACTGAAGCTTTCTTT.

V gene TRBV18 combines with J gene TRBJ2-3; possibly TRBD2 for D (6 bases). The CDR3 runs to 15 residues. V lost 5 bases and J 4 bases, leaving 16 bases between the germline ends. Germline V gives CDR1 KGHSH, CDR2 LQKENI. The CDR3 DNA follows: TGTGCCAGCTCAGATCGACTAGTAGTGTCAGATACGCAGTATTTT. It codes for CASSDRLVVSDTQYF.

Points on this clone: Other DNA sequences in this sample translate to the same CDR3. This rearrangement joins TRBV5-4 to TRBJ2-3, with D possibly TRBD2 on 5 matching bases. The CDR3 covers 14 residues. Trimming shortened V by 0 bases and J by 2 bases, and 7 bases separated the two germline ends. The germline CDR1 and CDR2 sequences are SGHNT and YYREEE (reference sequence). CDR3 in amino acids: CASSLAGSTDTQYF. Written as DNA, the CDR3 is TGTGCCAGCAGCTTGGCGGGATCCACAGATACGCAGTATTTT. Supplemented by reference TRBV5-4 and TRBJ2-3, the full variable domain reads ETGVTQSPTHLIKTRGQQVTLRCSSQSGHNTVSWYQQALGQGPQFIFQYYREEENGRGNFPPRFSGLQFPNYSSELNVNALELDDSALYLCASSLAGSTDTQYFGPGTRLTVL.

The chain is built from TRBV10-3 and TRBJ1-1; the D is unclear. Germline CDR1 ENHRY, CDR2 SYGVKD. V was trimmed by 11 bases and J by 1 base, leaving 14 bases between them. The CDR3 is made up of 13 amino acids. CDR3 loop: CAVSDTENTEAFF. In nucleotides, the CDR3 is TGTGCCGTCTCCGACACGGAGAACACTGAAGCTTTCTTT.

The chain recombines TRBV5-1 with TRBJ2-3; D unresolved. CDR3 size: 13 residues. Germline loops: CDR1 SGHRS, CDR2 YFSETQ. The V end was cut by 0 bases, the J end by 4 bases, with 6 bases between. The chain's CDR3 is CASSLELADTQYF. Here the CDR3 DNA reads TGCGCCAGCAGCTTGGAATTAGCAGATACGCAGTATTTT.

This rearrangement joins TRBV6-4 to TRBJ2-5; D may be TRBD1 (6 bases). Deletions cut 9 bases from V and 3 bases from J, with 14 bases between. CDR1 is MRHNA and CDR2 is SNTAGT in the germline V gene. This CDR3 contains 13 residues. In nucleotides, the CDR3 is TGTGCCAGGCGAAAGGACAGAAAAGAGACCCAGTACTTC. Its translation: CARRKDRKETQYF.

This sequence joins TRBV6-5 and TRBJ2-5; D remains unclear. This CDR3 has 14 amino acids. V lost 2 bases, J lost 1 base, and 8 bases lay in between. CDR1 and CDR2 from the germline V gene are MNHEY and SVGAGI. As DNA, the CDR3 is TGTGCCAGCAGTTACACTCGTTTCCAAGAGACCCAGTACTTC. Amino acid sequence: CASSYTRFQETQYF.

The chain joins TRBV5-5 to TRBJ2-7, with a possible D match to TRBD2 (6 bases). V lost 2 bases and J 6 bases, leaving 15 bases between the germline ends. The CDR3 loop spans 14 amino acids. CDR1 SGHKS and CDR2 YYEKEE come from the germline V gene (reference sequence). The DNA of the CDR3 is TGTGCCAGCAGCTTTCGAAGCGGGTGGGTCGAGCAGTACTTC. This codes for CASSFRSGWVEQYF.

The CDR3 nucleotides are TGCAGCGCCCCATCGGGGGGAAGAAACTATGGCTACACCTTC. Translated, it gives CSAPSGGRNYGYTF. This chain connects TRBV29-1 to TRBJ1-2; weak D call: TRBD1 (5 bases). This CDR3 has 14 amino acids. CDR1 SQVTM and CDR2 ANQGSEA come from the germline V gene. The V and J ends lost 7 bases and 2 bases respectively, with 17 bases between them.

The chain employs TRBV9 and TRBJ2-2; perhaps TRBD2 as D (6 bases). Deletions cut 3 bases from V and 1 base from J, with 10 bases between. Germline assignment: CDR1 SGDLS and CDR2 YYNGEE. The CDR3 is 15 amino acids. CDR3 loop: CASSGRAGNTGELFF. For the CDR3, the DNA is TGTGCCAGCAGCGGGAGGGCAGGGAACACCGGGGAGCTGTTTTTT.

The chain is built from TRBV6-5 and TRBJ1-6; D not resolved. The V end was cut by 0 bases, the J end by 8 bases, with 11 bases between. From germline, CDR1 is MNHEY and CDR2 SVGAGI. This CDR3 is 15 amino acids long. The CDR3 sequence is CASSYSSGYDSPLHF. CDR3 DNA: TGTGCCAGCAGTTACTCATCAGGTTATGATTCACCCCTCCACTTT.

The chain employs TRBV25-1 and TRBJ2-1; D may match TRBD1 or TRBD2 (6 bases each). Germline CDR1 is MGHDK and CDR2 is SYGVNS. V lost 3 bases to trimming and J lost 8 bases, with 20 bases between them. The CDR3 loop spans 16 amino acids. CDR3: CASSDVLGAGSDEQFF. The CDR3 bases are TGTGCCAGCAGTGATGTCTTGGGGGCGGGAAGCGATGAGCAGTTCTTC.

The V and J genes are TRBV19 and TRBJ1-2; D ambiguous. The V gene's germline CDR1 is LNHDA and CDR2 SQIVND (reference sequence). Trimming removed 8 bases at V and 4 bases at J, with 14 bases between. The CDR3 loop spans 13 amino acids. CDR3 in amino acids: CASRKGLGYGYTF. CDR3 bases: TGTGCCAGTCGTAAGGGTTTAGGCTATGGCTACACCTTC.

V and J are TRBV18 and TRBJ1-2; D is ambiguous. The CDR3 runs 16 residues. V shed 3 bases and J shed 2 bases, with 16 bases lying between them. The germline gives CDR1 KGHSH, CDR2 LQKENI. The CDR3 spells CASSPNSPDSNYGYTF. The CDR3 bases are TGTGCCAGCTCACCCAATTCCCCAGATTCCAACTATGGCTACACCTTC.

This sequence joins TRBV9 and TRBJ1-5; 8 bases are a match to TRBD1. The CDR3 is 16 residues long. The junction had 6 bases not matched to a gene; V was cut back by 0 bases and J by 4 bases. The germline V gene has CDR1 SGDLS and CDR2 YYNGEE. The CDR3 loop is CASSVGPGQENQPQHF. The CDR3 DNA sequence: TGTGCCAGCAGCGTAGGCCCGGGACAGGAAAATCAGCCCCAGCATTTT.

The DNA of the CDR3 is TGTGCCAGCACCGAGGGGGGGTACAATGAGCAGTTCTTC. This codes for CASTEGGYNEQFF. This chain connects TRBV6-5 to TRBJ2-1; D perhaps matches TRBD2 (7 bases). Germline V gene sequence: CDR1 MNHEY, CDR2 SVGAGI. Trimming pared 7 bases from V and 4 bases from J, leaving 11 bases between. The CDR3 length is 13 residues.

DNA of the CDR3: TGTGCCATCAGTGAGTGGGCAGGGGAGAGTTCACCCCTCCACTTT. This gives the protein CAISEWAGESSPLHF. The chain couples TRBV10-3 to TRBJ1-6, with D possibly being TRBD1 (6 bases). CDR3 size: 15 residues. Per the germline V gene, CDR1 is ENHRY and CDR2 is SYGVKD. The V and J ends lost 1 base and 9 bases respectively, with 13 bases between them.

The CDR3 protein is CASSGDRGDTQYF. The CDR3, as DNA: TGTGCCAGCAGTGGGGACAGGGGAGATACGCAGTATTTT. The chain is built from TRBV6-1 and TRBJ2-3, with 10 bases aligning to TRBD1. With V trimmed by 4 bases and J by 5 bases, 0 bases remained unmatched. Germline V CDR1 and CDR2: MNHNS, SASEGT. The CDR3 totals 13 residues.